The present T cell receptor (beta chain) was sequenced within a study of OX40 agonist ivuxolimab in advanced cancers. Study overall: Patient treatment consisted of intravenous ivuxolimab administration every 2 weeks at 0.01 to 10 mg/kg. Averaging roughly 60 years in age, with a range of about 23 to 80, the cohort was around 83% male.

Only in-frame clones appear in the TCRdb table, and some are missing; sequencing was by immunoSEQ multiplex PCR. This table has fewer than 65,000 clones, approximately 80% appearing once. Per germline, CDR1 MNHNY and CDR2 SVGAGI (reference sequence). The CDR3 runs to 16 residues. V lost 6 bases, J lost 0 bases, and 8 bases stayed unmatched. This clone is a singleton in its sample. Its antigen is still unknown. Overall study results and limits: Expanded clones belonging to CD8+ T cells outnumbered, on average, those of CD4+.

The source was CD4+ or CD8+ T cells sorted from blood, collected in a trial of the OX40 agonist ivuxolimab. The origin of this receptor is an adult with an advanced solid tumor such as melanoma, head and neck, liver or kidney cancer. The rearrangement uses TRBV6-6 and TRBJ1-5; 7 bases map to TRBD1. CDR3 in DNA: TGTGCCAGCAGCTGGGACAGCTCATATAGCAATCAGCCCCAGCATTTT. Translation: CASSWDSSYSNQPQHF.